The 28 T cell receptor beta chains presented below share a single source sample, sequenced in a study of tumor and adjacent non-tumor tissue in lung cancer. The library came from three nested PCR rounds adapted from ARM-PCR protocols. TCRdb re-derived calls from the multiplex PCR reads in MiXCR, one entry per CDR3 protein. This table has some 100,000 distinct CDR3 sequences, about 62% appearing once. The template was RNA from unsorted bulk tissue. This non-tumor lung sample came from over 3 cm beyond the tumor edge. The material sequenced was distant non-tumor lung tissue. These receptors all stem from a man aged 30 to 39 with non-small cell lung cancer.

To note about this clonotype: At one end, the junction sequence differs from germline, possibly due to a read error. J is TRBJ2-1 and V is TRBV7-9; 7 positions agree with TRBD2. Germline V lookup: CDR1 SEHNR, CDR2 FQNEAQ (reference sequence). The CDR3 is 13 amino acids. Here the CDR3 reads CASSLIGGGELFF. The CDR3, as DNA: TGTGCCAGCAGCTTAATAGGCGGGGGTGAGCTGTTCTTC.

Concerning this clonotype: The junction and the germline gene differ at one end; a read error may be behind it. The chain is built from TRBV19 and TRBJ2-1, with a tentative D call TRBD2 (5 bases). The CDR3 has 15 amino acids. CDR1 is LNHDA and CDR2 is SQIVND in the germline V gene (reference sequence). The CDR3, as DNA: TGTGCCAGTAGTATTCAAGGACTGGCCTACAATGAGCACTTCTTC. Its protein is CASSIQGLAYNEHFF.

For this clonotype: A read error is possible here, since a much larger clone lies one base away. The gene calls are TRBV5-6 and TRBJ2-5; the match to TRBD2 covers 9 bases. Germline-derived CDR1 and CDR2 are SGHDT and YYEEEE. V lost 2 bases, J lost 8 bases, and 13 bases stayed unmatched. CDR3 length equals 16 residues. The CDR3 loop reads CASSFRSGGRGDTQYF. In DNA form, the CDR3 reads TGTGCCAGCAGCTTCAGGAGCGGGGGGAGGGGAGATACCCAGTACTTC. The complete variable domain, with remaining parts taken from reference TRBV5-6 and TRBJ2-5, reads DAGVTQSPTHLIKTRGQQVTLRCSPKSGHDTVSWYQQALGQGPQFIFQYYEEEERQRGNFPDRFSGHQFPNYSSELNVNALLLGDSALYLCASSFRSGGRGDTQYFGPGTRLLVL.

Ten or more counts support this clonotype. This sequence joins TRBV12-3 or TRBV12-4 and TRBJ1-1, with D possibly matching TRBD1 (5 bases). V lost 5 bases and J lost 1, with 8 bases in between. CDR3 length: 13 amino acids. CDR3 in DNA: TGTGCCAGCAGTCTGGGGGGGAACACTGAAGCTTTCTTT. It is translated as CASSLGGNTEAFF.

With respect to this clonotype: Given a much more abundant clone one base away, this may be a read error. CDR3 DNA sequence: TGCAGTGCAGCCGGGACAGGGAAAAATGGGCAGTTCTTC. Translation: CSAAGTGKNGQFF. V is TRBV20-1 and J is TRBJ2-1; 9 nucleotides align to TRBD1. Germline CDR1 reads DFQATT; CDR2 reads SNEGSKA (reference sequence). The CDR3 has 13 amino acids.

The chain carries TRBV20-1 and TRBJ2-7; the match to TRBD1 covers 11 bases. Per germline, CDR1 DFQATT and CDR2 SNEGSKA (reference sequence). V gave up 4 bases and J gave up 3 bases; unmatched junction bases: 5. CDR3 length: 14 amino acids. CDR3 DNA sequence: TGCAGTGCTAACGCGGGACAGGGGGACTACGAGCAGTACTTC. Protein sequence: CSANAGQGDYEQYF.

Turning to this clonotype: An end of the junction differs from the germline gene, which may be a read error. This chain links TRBV11-1 with TRBJ2-2; the D is unclear. The V gene's germline CDR1 is SGHAT and CDR2 FQDESV (reference sequence). The CDR3 covers 15 residues. The CDR3 reads CTSSLYRRETEELFF. The CDR3 DNA sequence: TGTACCAGCAGCTTATACCGAAGGGAAACCGAGGAGCTGTTTTTT. The variable domain in full, completed from reference TRBV11-1 and TRBJ2-2, reads EAEVAQSPRYKITEKSQAVAFWCDPISGHATLYWYRQILGQGPELLVQFQDESVVDDSQLPKDRFSAERLKGVDSTLKIQPAELGDSAMYLCTSSLYRRETEELFFGEGSRLTVL.

The chain carries TRBV11-3 and TRBJ1-1; D is uncertain. The germline V and J ends were trimmed by 9 bases and 0 bases, with 17 bases remaining between them. From germline, CDR1 is SGHNT and CDR2 YENEEA. The CDR3 extends over 15 amino acids. CDR3 nucleotides: TGTGCCAGAAGTTCCTACTATACAGTGAACACTGAAGCTTTCTTT. It encodes CARSSYYTVNTEAFF.

The chain uses TRBV20-1 and TRBJ2-1; 10 bases are shared with TRBD1. The V gene end was trimmed by 5 bases and the J gene end by 15 bases; junction bases not matched to a gene: 10. This CDR3 has 12 residues. Germline values: CDR1 DFQATT, CDR2 SNEGSKA (reference sequence). The CDR3 protein is CSASGTGAERFF. The CDR3 nucleotides read TGCAGTGCTTCCGGGACAGGGGCGGAGAGGTTCTTC.

The chain employs TRBV7-9 and TRBJ2-3; 8 positions match TRBD2. The CDR3 has 20 residues. The germline CDR1 and CDR2 sequences are SEHNR and FQNEAQ (reference sequence). The junction had 24 bases not matched to a gene; V was cut back by 7 bases and J by 3 bases. The CDR3 protein is CASNSLRSYSGDRSTDTQYF. The CDR3 bases are TGTGCCAGCAACTCCCTACGGTCGTATAGCGGGGATCGGTCAACAGATACGCAGTATTTT. Drawing the rest from reference TRBV7-9 and TRBJ2-3, the complete variable domain is DTGVSQNPRHKITKRGQNVTFRCDPISEHNRLYWYRQTLGQGPEFLTYFQNEAQLEKSRLLSDRFSAERPKGSFSTLEIQRTEQGDSAMYLCASNSLRSYSGDRSTDTQYFGPGTRLTVL.

In the case of this clonotype: A read error may account for a junction end that differs from germline. This chain uses TRBV11-2 with TRBJ2-3, with a weak D call TRBD1 (6 bases). The germline V gene encodes CDR1 SGHAT and CDR2 FQNNGV. This CDR3 spans 15 amino acids. This CDR3 is CASSLGAVGADTQYF. For the CDR3, the DNA is TGTGCCAGCAGTTTAGGGGCCGTGGGGGCGGATACGCAGTATTTT.

About this clonotype: At one of its ends the junction is not consistent with the germline gene, which may arise from a read error. The chain employs TRBV11-2 and TRBJ2-7; D gene ambiguous. The CDR3 consists of 14 residues. Germline V lookup: CDR1 SGHAT, CDR2 FQNNGV. CDR3 in amino acids: CVSSLDSGFYEQYF. CDR3 sequence (DNA): TGTGTCAGCAGTTTAGACTCCGGGTTCTACGAGCAGTACTTC.

About this clonotype: One end of the junction does not line up with germline, which may come from a read error. DNA of the CDR3: TGTGCCAGTAGTATGGGACAGCGGGGCGGCAATCGGCCCCAGCATTTT. Protein product: CASSMGQRGGNRPQHF. The V and J genes are TRBV19 and TRBJ1-5; 7 positions agree with TRBD1. Germline loops: CDR1 LNHDA, CDR2 SQIVND (reference sequence). The CDR3 consists of 16 residues.

To note about this clonotype: A read error may explain this, as a much larger clone is one base away. The chain carries TRBV30 and TRBJ2-1; tentatively, D is TRBD2 (5 bases). The CDR3 is 13 amino acids. CDR1 is GTSNPN and CDR2 is SVGIG in the germline V gene (reference sequence). The CDR3 spells CASQADSYNERFF. Written as DNA, the CDR3 is TGTGCCTCCCAAGCGGACTCCTACAATGAGCGGTTCTTC.

Worth noting for this clonotype: A read error may account for a junction end that differs from germline. This rearrangement joins TRBV5-4 to TRBJ2-1, with TRBD2 matching over 8 bases. Germline loops: CDR1 SGHNT, CDR2 YYREEE (reference sequence). The CDR3 spans 15 residues. CDR3 sequence reads: CASSFSGEGHNEQFF. CDR3 DNA: TGTGCTAGCAGCTTTAGCGGGGAGGGTCACAATGAGCAGTTCTTC.

With regard to this clonotype: This may be a read error: a much more frequent sequence differs by one nucleotide. No conserved phenylalanine or tryptophan ends this CDR3, so it is likely a read error. This chain connects TRBV4-2 to TRBJ2-3, with TRBD2 identical over 9 bases. Germline trimming cut 4 bases from V and 1 base from J; bases unmatched to any gene: 3. Germline assignment: CDR1 LGHNA and CDR2 YNFKEQ. The CDR3 is 15 residues long. CDR3 sequence: CASSPIAGGTDTQYS. CDR3 coding DNA: TGTGCCAGCAGCCCTATAGCGGGAGGCACAGATACGCAGTATTCT.

About this clonotype: Since the CDR3 does not end with the conserved phenylalanine or tryptophan, this likely comes from a read error. The J gene is TRBJ2-1, the V gene TRBV12-3 or TRBV12-4, with TRBD2 as a possible D gene (5 bases). The germline V and J ends were trimmed by 6 bases and 7 bases, with 13 bases remaining between them. The CDR3 loop spans 13 amino acids. CDR3 protein: CASSYSGKNEQFL. In DNA form, the CDR3 reads TGTGCCAGCAGCTACAGCGGCAAGAATGAGCAGTTCTTA.

About this clonotype itself: A much bigger clone sits one base away, suggesting this may be a read error. V and J are TRBV7-8 and TRBJ2-2; 7 bases are shared with TRBD1. Per germline, CDR1 SGHVS and CDR2 FQNEAQ. The CDR3 spans 16 residues. This chain's CDR3 is CASSLEGAASPGALFF. The CDR3 region has the DNA TGTGCCAGCAGCTTAGAGGGGGCAGCGAGCCCCGGGGCGCTGTTTTTT.

Regarding this clonotype: A read error is likely, as this CDR3 ends without the conserved phenylalanine or tryptophan. The CDR3: CSARVLASYNEQFL. The CDR3 nucleotides read TGCAGTGCTAGAGTACTCGCGTCCTACAATGAACAGTTCTTA. The gene calls are TRBV20-1 and TRBJ2-1; D gene ambiguous. This CDR3 is built from 14 residues. Looked up from germline, CDR1 is DFQATT and CDR2 is SNEGSKA (reference sequence).

Worth noting for this clonotype: A much larger clonotype is one base distant, so this may be a read error. The DNA of the CDR3 is TGTGCCAGCAGCATCCAGGGGGTGGCCTACAATGAGCAGTTCTTC. As protein: CASSIQGVAYNEQFF. This chain joins TRBV5-6 and TRBJ2-1; TRBD1 matches at 7 bases. Germline-derived CDR1 and CDR2 are SGHDT and YYEEEE. V shed 4 bases and J 2 bases; nucleotides not matched to a gene: 6. This CDR3 is built from 15 residues.

CDR3 in amino acids: CASSIRDNQETQYF. The CDR3 coding sequence is TGTGCCAGCAGCATACGGGACAACCAAGAGACCCAGTACTTC. The J gene is TRBJ2-5, the V gene TRBV11-2; D is possibly TRBD1 (6 bases). Trimming stripped 5 bases from V and 0 bases from J, with 10 bases between. There are 14 residues in the CDR3. The V gene's germline CDR1 is SGHAT and CDR2 FQNNGV.

The chain recombines TRBV20-1 with TRBJ1-1, with D maybe TRBD1 (5 bases). Germline lookup yields CDR1 DFQATT and CDR2 SNEGSKA (reference sequence). V was cut by 6 bases and J by 4 bases, with 24 bases left in between. There are 16 residues in the CDR3. The CDR3 reads CSATDWDHPWSTEAFF. The CDR3 coding sequence is TGCAGTGCCACCGACTGGGACCACCCCTGGAGCACTGAAGCTTTCTTT.

On this clonotype: One base away lies a much larger clone, so this may be a sequencing read error. CDR3 sequence reads: CSAPLDADTQYF. The DNA of the CDR3 is TGCAGTGCTCCTCTCGATGCAGATACGCAGTATTTT. V gene TRBV20-1 combines with J gene TRBJ2-3; no clear D gene. The V end lost 5 bases, the J end lost 4 bases, and 10 bases lay between the germline ends. This CDR3 has 12 residues. The germline gives CDR1 DFQATT, CDR2 SNEGSKA (reference sequence).

This clonotype was counted only a few times. Just one base apart from a much larger clone, this may be a read error. The chain combines TRBV24-1 with TRBJ2-3; D remains unclear. V was shortened by 5 bases and J by 4 bases, with 9 bases between the two germline ends. The germline gives CDR1 KGHDR, CDR2 SFDVKD. The length of the CDR3 is 13 residues. The CDR3 loop reads CATSAKNADTQYF. The CDR3 region has the DNA TGTGCCACCAGTGCCAAGAACGCAGATACGCAGTATTTT.

As for this clonotype: A read error may produce the germline difference seen at one junction end. This sequence joins TRBV12-3 or TRBV12-4 and TRBJ2-3, with 9 bases identical to TRBD2. The CDR3 loop spans 15 amino acids. The chain's CDR3 is CASSLYSGGTDTLYF. The CDR3, as DNA: TGTGCCAGTAGTCTCTATAGCGGGGGCACAGATACGCTGTATTTT.

Regarding this clonotype: One junction end does not reproduce the germline sequence, and a read error may be involved. The chain employs TRBV29-1 and TRBJ1-2; D may be TRBD1 (6 bases). The CDR3 sequence is 13 residues long. Germline V gene lookup returns CDR1 SQVTM and CDR2 ANQGSEA. The CDR3 loop is CRTSDSRVHGYTF. CDR3 sequence (DNA): TGCAGAACTTCGGACAGTCGGGTGCATGGTTACACCTTC. Full variable domain (remainder filled in from reference TRBV29-1 and TRBJ1-2): SAVISQKPSRDICQRGTSLTIQCQVDSQVTMMFWYRQQPGQSLTLIATANQGSEATYESGFVIDKFPISRPNLTFSTLTVSNMSPEDSSIYLCRTSDSRVHGYTFGSGTRLTVV.

Turning to this clonotype: The junction differs from germline at one of its ends, possibly a read error. V gene TRBV7-9 combines with J gene TRBJ2-1; 8 bases agree with TRBD2. CDR3 length: 16 residues. Germline values: CDR1 SEHNR, CDR2 FQNEAQ (reference sequence). CDR3 sequence reads: CPSSPEVSPGGYEQFF. CDR3 nucleotides: TGTCCCAGCAGCCCCGAGGTGTCCCCGGGGGGGTATGAGCAATTCTTC.

The sample holds a few counts of this clonotype. Germline is not matched at one junction end, which may reflect a read error. V is TRBV4-1 and J is TRBJ2-1; weak D call: TRBD1 (5 bases). This CDR3 has 14 residues. Germline-derived CDR1 and CDR2 are MGHRA and YSYEKL. The CDR3 nucleotides are TGCGCCAACAGCCAGGGATCTTTCTTCGGTGAGCAGTTCTTC. It codes for CANSQGSFFGEQFF.